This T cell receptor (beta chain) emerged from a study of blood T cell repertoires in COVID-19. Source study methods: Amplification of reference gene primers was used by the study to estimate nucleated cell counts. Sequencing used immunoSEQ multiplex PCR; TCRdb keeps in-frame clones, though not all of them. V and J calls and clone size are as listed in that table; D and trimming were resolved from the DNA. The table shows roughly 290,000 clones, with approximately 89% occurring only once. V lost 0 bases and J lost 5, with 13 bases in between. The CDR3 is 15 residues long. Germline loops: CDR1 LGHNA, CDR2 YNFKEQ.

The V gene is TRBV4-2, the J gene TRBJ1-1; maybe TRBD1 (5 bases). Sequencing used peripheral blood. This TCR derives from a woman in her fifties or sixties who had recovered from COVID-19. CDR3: CASSQELGKGTEAFF. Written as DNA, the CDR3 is TGTGCCAGCAGCCAAGAACTTGGAAAGGGGACTGAAGCTTTCTTT.